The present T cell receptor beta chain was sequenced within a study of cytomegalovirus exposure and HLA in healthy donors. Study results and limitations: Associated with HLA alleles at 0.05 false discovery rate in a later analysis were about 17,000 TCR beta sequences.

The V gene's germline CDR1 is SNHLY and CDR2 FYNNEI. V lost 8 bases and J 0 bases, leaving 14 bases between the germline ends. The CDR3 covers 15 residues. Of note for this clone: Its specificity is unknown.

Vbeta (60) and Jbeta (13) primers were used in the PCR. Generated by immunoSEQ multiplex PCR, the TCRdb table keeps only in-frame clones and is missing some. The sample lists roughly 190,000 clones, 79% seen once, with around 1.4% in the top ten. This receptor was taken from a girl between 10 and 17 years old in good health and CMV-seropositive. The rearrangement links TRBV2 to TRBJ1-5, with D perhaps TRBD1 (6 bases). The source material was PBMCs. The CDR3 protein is CASRLGQSSNQPQHF. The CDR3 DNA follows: TGTGCCAGCCGGCTTGGACAGTCTAGCAATCAGCCCCAGCATTTT.